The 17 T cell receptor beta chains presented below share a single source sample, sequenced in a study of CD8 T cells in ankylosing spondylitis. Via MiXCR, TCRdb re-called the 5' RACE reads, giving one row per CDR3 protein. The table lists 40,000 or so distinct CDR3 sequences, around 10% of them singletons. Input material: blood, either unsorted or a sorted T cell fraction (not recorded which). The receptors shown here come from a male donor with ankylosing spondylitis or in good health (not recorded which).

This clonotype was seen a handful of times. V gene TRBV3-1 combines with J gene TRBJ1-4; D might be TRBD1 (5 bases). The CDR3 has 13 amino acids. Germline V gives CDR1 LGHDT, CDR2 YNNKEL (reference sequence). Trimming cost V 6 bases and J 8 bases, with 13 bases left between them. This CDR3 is CASRRRGEEKLFF. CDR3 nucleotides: TGTGCCAGCAGAAGACGAGGGGAGGAAAAACTGTTTTTT.

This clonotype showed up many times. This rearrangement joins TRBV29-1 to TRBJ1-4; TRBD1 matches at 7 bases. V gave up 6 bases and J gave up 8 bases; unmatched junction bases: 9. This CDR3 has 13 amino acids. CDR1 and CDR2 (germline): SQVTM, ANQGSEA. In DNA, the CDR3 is TGCAGCGTCCGACAGGGTTTAGGGGAAAAACTGTTTTTT. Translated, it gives CSVRQGLGEKLFF.

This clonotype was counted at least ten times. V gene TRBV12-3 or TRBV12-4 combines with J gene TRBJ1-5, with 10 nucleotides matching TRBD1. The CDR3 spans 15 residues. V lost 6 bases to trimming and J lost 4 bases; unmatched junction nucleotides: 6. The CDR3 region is CASRRDRGRNQPQHF. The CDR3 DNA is TGTGCCAGCAGGCGGGACAGGGGTAGGAATCAGCCCCAGCATTTT.

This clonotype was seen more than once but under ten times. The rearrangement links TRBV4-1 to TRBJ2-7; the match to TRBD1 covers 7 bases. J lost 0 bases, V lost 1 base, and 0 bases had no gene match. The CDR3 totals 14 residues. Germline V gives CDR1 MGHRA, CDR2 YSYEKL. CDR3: CASSQGDSSYEQYF. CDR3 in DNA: TGCGCCAGCAGCCAAGGGGACAGCTCCTACGAGCAGTACTTC.

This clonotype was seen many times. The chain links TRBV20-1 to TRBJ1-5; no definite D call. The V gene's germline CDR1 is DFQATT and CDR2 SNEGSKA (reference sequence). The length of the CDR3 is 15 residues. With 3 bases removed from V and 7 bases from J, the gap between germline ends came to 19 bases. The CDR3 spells CSASPQFEGGQPQHF. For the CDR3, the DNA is TGCAGTGCTAGCCCACAGTTCGAGGGCGGGCAGCCCCAGCATTTT.

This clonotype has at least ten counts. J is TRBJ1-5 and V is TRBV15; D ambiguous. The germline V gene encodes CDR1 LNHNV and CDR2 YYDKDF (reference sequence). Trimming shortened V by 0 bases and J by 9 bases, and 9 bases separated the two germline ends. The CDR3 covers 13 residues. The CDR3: CATSRDLERPQHF. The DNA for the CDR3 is TGTGCCACCAGCAGAGATCTGGAGCGGCCCCAGCATTTT.

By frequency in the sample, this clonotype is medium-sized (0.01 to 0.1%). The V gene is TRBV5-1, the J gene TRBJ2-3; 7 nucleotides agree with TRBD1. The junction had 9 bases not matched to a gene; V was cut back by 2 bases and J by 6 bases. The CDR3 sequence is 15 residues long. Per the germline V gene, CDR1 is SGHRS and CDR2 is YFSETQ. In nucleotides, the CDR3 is TGCGCCAGCAGCTTCGTGGGACAGCCAGGGGATACGCAGTATTTT. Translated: CASSFVGQPGDTQYF.

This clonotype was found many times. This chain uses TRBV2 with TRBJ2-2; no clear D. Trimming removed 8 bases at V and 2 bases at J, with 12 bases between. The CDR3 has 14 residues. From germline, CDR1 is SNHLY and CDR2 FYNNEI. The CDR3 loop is CASALTRNTGELFF. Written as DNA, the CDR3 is TGTGCCAGCGCGCTTACAAGAAACACCGGGGAGCTGTTTTTT.

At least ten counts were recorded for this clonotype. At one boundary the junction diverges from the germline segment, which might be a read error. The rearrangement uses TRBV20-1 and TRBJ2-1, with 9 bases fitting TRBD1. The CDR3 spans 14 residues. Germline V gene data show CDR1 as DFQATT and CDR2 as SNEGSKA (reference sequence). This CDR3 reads CSAREDRGYNEQFF. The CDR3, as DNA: TGCAGTGCCAGAGAGGACAGGGGCTACAATGAGCAGTTCTTC.

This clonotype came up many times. CDR3 sequence (DNA): TGCGCCAGCAGCTTGGGTCAGGGGACGTCTGAAGCTTTCTTT. It is translated as CASSLGQGTSEAFF. The V gene is TRBV5-1, the J gene TRBJ1-1; tentatively, D is TRBD1 (6 bases). The CDR3 is 14 residues long. In germline, CDR1 is SGHRS, CDR2 YFSETQ. The V and J ends lost 0 bases and 6 bases respectively, with 12 bases between them.

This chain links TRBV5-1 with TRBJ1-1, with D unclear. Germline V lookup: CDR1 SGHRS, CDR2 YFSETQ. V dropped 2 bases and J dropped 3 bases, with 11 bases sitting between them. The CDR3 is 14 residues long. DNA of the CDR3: TGCGCCAGCAGCTTATTTACACTGGACACTGAAGCTTTCTTT. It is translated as CASSLFTLDTEAFF.

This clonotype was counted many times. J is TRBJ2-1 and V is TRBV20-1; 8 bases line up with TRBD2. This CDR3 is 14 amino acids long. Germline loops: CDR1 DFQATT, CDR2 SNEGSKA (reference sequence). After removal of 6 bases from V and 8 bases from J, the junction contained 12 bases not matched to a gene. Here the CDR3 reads CSAEAPSGWDEQFF. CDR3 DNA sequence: TGCAGTGCCGAGGCGCCTAGCGGGTGGGATGAGCAGTTCTTC.

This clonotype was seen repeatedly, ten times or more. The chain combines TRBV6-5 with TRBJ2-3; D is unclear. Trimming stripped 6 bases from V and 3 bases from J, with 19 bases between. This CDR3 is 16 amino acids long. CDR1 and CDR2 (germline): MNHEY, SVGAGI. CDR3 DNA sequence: TGTGCCAGCAGCCCCGGTCCCGGTTCGGTGACAGATACGCAGTATTTT. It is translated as CASSPGPGSVTDTQYF.

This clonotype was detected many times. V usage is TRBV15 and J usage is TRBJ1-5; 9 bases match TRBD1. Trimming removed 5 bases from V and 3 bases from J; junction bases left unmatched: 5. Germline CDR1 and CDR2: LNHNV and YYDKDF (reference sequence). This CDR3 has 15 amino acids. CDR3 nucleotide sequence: TGTGCCACCAGCGGGGGACAGGGAGTCAATCAGCCCCAGCATTTT. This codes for CATSGGQGVNQPQHF.

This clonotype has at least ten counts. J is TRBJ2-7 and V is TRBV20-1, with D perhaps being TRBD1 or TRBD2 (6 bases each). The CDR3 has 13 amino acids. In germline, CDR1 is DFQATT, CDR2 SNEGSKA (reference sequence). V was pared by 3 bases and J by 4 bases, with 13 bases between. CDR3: CSASPGAIYEQYF. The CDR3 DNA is TGCAGTGCTAGCCCGGGGGCCATATACGAGCAGTACTTC.

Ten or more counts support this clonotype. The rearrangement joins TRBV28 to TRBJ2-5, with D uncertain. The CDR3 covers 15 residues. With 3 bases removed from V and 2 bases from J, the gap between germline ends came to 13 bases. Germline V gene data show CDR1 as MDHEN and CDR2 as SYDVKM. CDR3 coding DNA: TGTGCCAGCAGTTTTGGTCAGGCGACGCAAGAGACCCAGTACTTC. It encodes CASSFGQATQETQYF.

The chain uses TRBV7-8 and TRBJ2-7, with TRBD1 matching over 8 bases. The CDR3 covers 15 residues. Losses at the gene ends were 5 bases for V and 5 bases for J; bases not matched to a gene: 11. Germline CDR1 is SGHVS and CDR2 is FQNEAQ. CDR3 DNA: TGTGCCAGCAGCAAGGGACAGGTTTTCGGGAACGAGCAGTACTTC. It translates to CASSKGQVFGNEQYF.